The source of this T cell receptor beta chain is a study of T cells in Graves' hyperthyroidism and ophthalmopathy. RNA transcripts provided the source from which TCR beta CDR3 regions were amplified. During a first-round RT-PCR of the TCR CDR3, the HTBI primer set was used. Via MiXCR, TCRdb re-called the multiplex PCR reads, giving one row per CDR3 protein. In the table there are fewer than 700,000 distinct CDR3 sequences, around 15% of which are singletons. This CDR3 region has 15 residues. V dropped 4 bases and J dropped 6 bases, with 18 bases sitting between them. The germline CDR1 and CDR2 sequences are LNHNV and YYDKDF (reference sequence). This clonotype was detected many times.

The V gene is TRBV15, the J gene TRBJ1-1; D perhaps matches TRBD1 (6 bases). Sequencing was done on a sample of blood. The receptor's source is a woman aged 25-40 years with Graves' hyperthyroidism. The CDR3 coding sequence is TGTGCCACCAGCACCCCGATGGGGGGCCGATCTGAAGCTTTCTTT. Its translation is CATSTPMGGRSEAFF. Complete variable domain (other parts from reference TRBV15 and TRBJ1-1): DAMVIQNPRYQVTQFGKPVTLSCSQTLNHNVMYWYQQKSSQAPKLLFHYYDKDFNNEADTPDNFQSRRPNTSFCFLDIRSPGLGDTAMYLCATSTPMGGRSEAFFGQGTRLTVV.